This T cell receptor (beta chain) originates from a study of cytomegalovirus exposure and HLA in healthy donors. Vbeta (60) and Jbeta (13) primers were used in the PCR. Repertoires were generated with immunoSEQ multiplex PCR, while TCRdb's copy carries only in-frame clones and drops some. The sample holds about 200,000 clones, roughly 85% seen once. Germline V lookup: CDR1 SGHRS, CDR2 YFSETQ. This CDR3 comprises 13 residues. V lost 4 bases and J lost 5, with 13 bases in between. The material sequenced was PBMCs. The origin of this receptor is a woman in her late teens or twenties in good health and CMV-seronegative. The V gene is TRBV5-1, the J gene TRBJ2-7; perhaps TRBD1 as D (5 bases). The CDR3 reads CASSLDDSHEQYF. The CDR3 DNA follows: TGCGCCAGCAGCCTTGATGACAGTCACGAGCAGTACTTC.